The present TCR beta chain was sequenced within a study of control samples from healthy donors and cancer patients (dated by TCRdb to 2020 to 2022). With respect to this clone: No cognate antigen has been identified for it. No much larger clone exists at a distance of one base, and base qualities are not known.

The method behind the library was the immunoSEQ multiplex PCR assay. TCRdb took this table from immuneACCESS and kept in-frame rearrangements with V and J called. Such tables lack part of the clones; where checked against another copy, unresolved V genes explain under half of the gap, and the rest is unexplained. In all, the sample holds roughly 450,000 clones, and around 90% of those were seen once. The ten biggest clones cover around 6.5% of the sample. CDR1 and CDR2 were assigned from the germline V gene (reference sequence) as SGHKS and YYEKEE. The V end gives up 1 base and the J end 4 bases, leaving 6 bases in the junction not matched to a gene. From cysteine to phenylalanine, the CDR3 is 16 amino acids long. This entry keeps only the CDR3 DNA: 48 bases, framed from base 1.

This receptor was identified in a man aged 35 to 55 with head and neck cancer. Recombination connected TRBV5-5 to TRBJ2-2, with 8 bases aligning to TRBD2. The sequenced material came from PBMCs. The CDR3 has the sequence CASSLLWAGGTGELFF. The DNA is as follows: TGTGCCAGCAGCTTGTTGTGGGCGGGAGGCACCGGGGAGCTGTTTTTT.